Each of the 29 T cell receptor beta chains below was sequenced from the same sample in a study of regulatory T cells in long-lasting Graves disease. Arm-PCR of CDR3 regions with iRepertoire HTBI primers generated TCR beta libraries. TCRdb recomputed calls from the multiplex PCR reads with MiXCR, one row per CDR3 protein. The data hold approximately 400,000 distinct CDR3 sequences, with approximately 10% observed a single time. Time point given: newly diagnosed GD, antithyroid drugs for less than 3 months. Isolated PBMC RNA provided the starting material for the TCR library. These data also featured in a second study, about T cells in Graves' hyperthyroidism and ophthalmopathy.

The input for sequencing was peripheral blood mononuclear cells (PBMCs), taken at new diagnosis, from a patient treated with antithyroid drugs. All receptors come from a woman between 18 and 29 years old with Graves disease.

This chain connects TRBV7-9 to TRBJ1-1; D remains unclear. This CDR3 has 15 amino acids. The ends were cut back, 5 bases at V and 1 base at J, with 14 bases in the middle. Germline V gene lookup returns CDR1 SEHNR and CDR2 FQNEAQ (reference sequence). The CDR3 protein is CASSPVGLGNTEAFF. CDR3 sequence (DNA): TGTGCCAGCAGCCCAGTGGGTTTAGGGAACACTGAAGCTTTCTTT.

The V and J genes are TRBV19 and TRBJ2-1; a weak D match, TRBD2 (6 bases). The V and J ends lost 2 bases and 7 bases respectively, with 24 bases between them. CDR3 length equals 18 residues. Looked up from germline, CDR1 is LNHDA and CDR2 is SQIVND (reference sequence). In nucleotides, the CDR3 is TGTGCCAGTAGTATATCCAGGCTAGCGCATAGGGAAGAGAATGAGCAGTTCTTC. Translating it yields CASSISRLAHREENEQFF.

The V and J genes are TRBV18 and TRBJ2-3; D remains ambiguous. V was cut by 2 bases and J by 4 bases, with 13 bases left in between. This CDR3 region has 15 residues. The germline gives CDR1 KGHSH, CDR2 LQKENI. CDR3 bases: TGTGCCAGCTCACCAAGCACCGCCTGGGCAGATACGCAGTATTTT. This translates into CASSPSTAWADTQYF. The variable domain in full, with the rest retrieved from reference TRBV18 and TRBJ2-3, is NAGVMQNPRHLVRRRGQEARLRCSPMKGHSHVYWYRQLPEEGLKFMVYLQKENIIDESGMPKERFSAEFPKEGPSILRIQQVVRGDSAAYFCASSPSTAWADTQYFGPGTRLTVL.

The rearrangement joins TRBV4-1 to TRBJ2-7, with 9 bases matching TRBD1. V was pared by 4 bases and J by 0 bases, with 13 bases of the junction left unmatched. The length of the CDR3 is 18 residues. Germline V lookup: CDR1 MGHRA, CDR2 YSYEKL. The CDR3 loop is CASSRTGTGKKSSYEQYF. CDR3 in DNA: TGCGCCAGCAGCCGTACCGGGACAGGGAAAAAAAGCTCCTACGAGCAGTACTTC.

This clonotype has a single count. Being one base from a much bigger clone, this may be a read error. This chain links TRBV6-2 or TRBV6-3 with TRBJ2-1, with no clear D. Trimming pared 5 bases from V and 7 bases from J, leaving 12 bases between. In germline, CDR1 is MNHEY, CDR2 SVGEGT. This CDR3 has 13 amino acids. The CDR3 protein is CASSHGWGNEQFF. DNA for the CDR3: TGTGCCAGCAGTCACGGGTGGGGAAATGAGCAGTTCTTC.

This clonotype was observed many times. J is TRBJ2-7 and V is TRBV28; 7 bases align to TRBD1. The ends lost 6 bases at V and 6 bases at J; junction bases unmatched: 11. CDR3 length: 14 residues. Germline loops: CDR1 MDHEN, CDR2 SYDVKM. CDR3 loop: CASRGAGGLREQYF. The CDR3 nucleotides are TGTGCCAGCAGGGGGGCAGGGGGTCTTCGCGAGCAGTACTTC.

This clonotype occurred many times. CDR3 loop: CSARAGGEVYEQYF. CDR3 DNA sequence: TGCAGTGCTAGAGCAGGGGGCGAGGTTTACGAGCAGTACTTC. The chain has TRBV20-1 and TRBJ2-7; 8 nucleotides line up with TRBD1. CDR1 DFQATT and CDR2 SNEGSKA come from the germline V gene (reference sequence). Trimming removed 1 base from V and 4 bases from J; junction bases left unmatched: 6. CDR3 length: 14 residues.

This clonotype was found many times. This chain connects TRBV7-2 to TRBJ2-7; TRBD1 is a possible D gene (5 bases). The V gene lost 1 base and the J gene lost 2 bases, with 9 bases spanning the gap. CDR1 is SGHTA, CDR2 FQGNSA, per germline. CDR3 length: 14 amino acids. As DNA, the CDR3 is TGTGCCAGCAGCTTAGTCGACAGAACCTACGAGCAGTACTTC. Its translation: CASSLVDRTYEQYF.

This clonotype has at least ten counts. The J gene is TRBJ2-3, the V gene TRBV12-3 or TRBV12-4, with D unclear. The CDR3 sequence is 17 residues long. Trimming shortened V by 7 bases and J by 4 bases, and 24 bases separated the two germline ends. Here the CDR3 DNA reads TGTGCCAGCACCCCAACGCCCGGGTCCGCAGTAGCAGATACGCAGTATTTT. Amino acid sequence: CASTPTPGSAVADTQYF.

This clonotype has at least ten counts. The chain links TRBV7-3 to TRBJ2-3, with D perhaps assigned TRBD1 or TRBD2 (5 bases each). CDR1 SGHTA and CDR2 FQGTGA come from the germline V gene. Trimming removed 6 bases at V and 6 bases at J, with 10 bases between. This CDR3 is 12 amino acids long. The DNA for the CDR3 is TGTGCCAGCAGTCGGGACGGGGATACGCAGTATTTT. Protein: CASSRDGDTQYF.

This clonotype was detected ten times or more. This sequence joins TRBV11-2 and TRBJ2-7; TRBD2 agrees at 11 bases. The CDR3 covers 16 residues. The germline CDR1 and CDR2 sequences are SGHAT and FQNNGV. V lost 4 bases and J lost 2; bases outside the gene matches: 7. The DNA for the CDR3 is TGTGCCAGCAGCTCAGTAGCGGGAGGGCCGGCCTACGAGCAGTACTTC. Translating gives CASSSVAGGPAYEQYF.

This clonotype has more than one count but fewer than ten. The rearrangement links TRBV20-1 to TRBJ1-4; TRBD1 is a possible D gene (6 bases). The CDR3 covers 15 residues. From germline, CDR1 is DFQATT and CDR2 SNEGSKA (reference sequence). Trimming left V 3 bases short and J 3 bases short, with 14 bases between. The CDR3 sequence is CSARFLGQPNEKLFF. The CDR3 DNA is TGCAGTGCTAGGTTTCTCGGACAGCCTAATGAAAAACTGTTTTTT.

This clonotype has a handful of counts. The chain has TRBV12-3 or TRBV12-4 and TRBJ2-4, with D perhaps matching TRBD1 or TRBD2 (5 bases each). There are 14 residues in the CDR3. The V end was cut by 3 bases, the J end by 8 bases, with 14 bases between. The chain's CDR3 is CASSFWQGEDIQYF. In DNA form, the CDR3 reads TGTGCCAGCAGTTTTTGGCAGGGAGAGGACATTCAGTACTTC.

This chain joins TRBV30 and TRBJ2-1, with D possibly TRBD2 on 7 matching bases. The tail of the sequence fits TRBJ2-5 better, so the J call may be wrong. This CDR3 is built from 15 residues. Germline V gene lookup returns CDR1 GTSNPN and CDR2 SVGIG (reference sequence). The CDR3 nucleotides are TGTGCCTGGAGTGTACAGGGAGGGGGGCAAGAGACCCAGTACTTC. Its translation: CAWSVQGGGQETQYF.

V and J are TRBV5-1 and TRBJ1-2; possible D gene TRBD1, 5 bases. This CDR3 has 15 amino acids. Per the germline V gene, CDR1 is SGHRS and CDR2 is YFSETQ. Trimming took off 1 base at V and 5 bases at J, with 15 bases between the two ends. CDR3 loop: CASSLKPGTEYGYTF. CDR3 DNA sequence: TGCGCCAGCAGCTTGAAACCCGGGACGGAATATGGCTACACCTTC. Drawing the rest from reference TRBV5-1 and TRBJ1-2, the complete variable domain is KAGVTQTPRYLIKTRGQQVTLSCSPISGHRSVSWYQQTPGQGLQFLFEYFSETQRNKGNFPGRFSGRQFSNSRSEMNVSTLELGDSALYLCASSLKPGTEYGYTFGSGTRLTVV.

This clonotype was picked up many times. The chain is built from TRBV20-1 and TRBJ1-1; D gene unclear. V was clipped by 7 bases and J by 5 bases, with 14 bases between them. From germline, CDR1 is DFQATT and CDR2 SNEGSKA (reference sequence). This CDR3 contains 12 residues. The CDR3 spells CSVPTRETEAFF. CDR3 coding DNA: TGCAGTGTTCCAACCCGGGAAACTGAAGCTTTCTTT.

The chain links TRBV6-2 or TRBV6-3 to TRBJ1-5; D is perhaps TRBD1 (5 bases). V was clipped by 5 bases and J by 5 bases, with 10 bases between them. This CDR3 spans 13 amino acids. Germline CDR1 is MNHEY and CDR2 is SVGEGT. CDR3 nucleotides: TGTGCCAGCAGTATCAGGGCGCATCAGCCCCAGCATTTT. Translating gives CASSIRAHQPQHF.

This clonotype was seen at least ten times. The chain uses TRBV5-6 and TRBJ1-2; 10 bases are a match to TRBD1. Germline CDR1 and CDR2: SGHDT and YYEEEE. The CDR3 is made up of 13 amino acids. V shed 2 bases and J 8 bases; nucleotides not matched to a gene: 3. CDR3 loop: CASSFDRGHGYTF. The CDR3 nucleotides read TGTGCCAGCAGCTTCGACAGGGGGCACGGCTACACCTTC.

This clonotype was detected ten times or more. The chain is built from TRBV3-1 and TRBJ1-2; no clear D gene. Germline CDR1 reads LGHDT; CDR2 reads YNNKEL (reference sequence). Trimming removed 0 bases from V and 5 bases from J, with 7 bases in between. This CDR3 is built from 13 residues. CDR3 bases: TGTGCCAGCAGCCAAGATTGGCGGTATGGCTACACCTTC. It is translated as CASSQDWRYGYTF.

In its sample, this clonotype was seen many times. J is TRBJ2-7 and V is TRBV28, with 7 bases lining up with TRBD2. Germline CDR1 and CDR2: MDHEN and SYDVKM. V gave up 6 bases and J gave up 5 bases; unmatched junction bases: 7. The CDR3 runs 13 residues. DNA for the CDR3: TGTGCCAGCAGACGAACTAGCGACCACGAGCAGTACTTC. It encodes CASRRTSDHEQYF.

This clonotype has a count of ten or more. The chain couples TRBV15 to TRBJ2-3, with D unclear. This CDR3 is 14 amino acids long. Looked up from germline, CDR1 is LNHNV and CDR2 is YYDKDF (reference sequence). V was trimmed by 0 bases and J by 6 bases, leaving 10 bases between them. CDR3 coding DNA: TGTGCCACCAGCAGAGATCCTCAATCGGATACGCAGTATTTT. It encodes CATSRDPQSDTQYF.

For this clonotype: A much larger clone is a single base away; this may be a read error. The chain couples TRBV6-1 to TRBJ2-3; possibly TRBD1 for D (6 bases). Germline V gene lookup returns CDR1 MNHNS and CDR2 SASEGT. The CDR3 runs to 14 residues. The CDR3 sequence: CASRQGFGTDTRYF. The CDR3 nucleotides read TGTGCCAGCAGACAGGGATTTGGCACAGATACGCGGTATTTT.

This clonotype was seen repeatedly, ten times or more. This chain connects TRBV20-1 to TRBJ2-1, with D possibly being TRBD2 (6 bases). In germline, CDR1 is DFQATT, CDR2 SNEGSKA (reference sequence). The CDR3 extends over 18 amino acids. The V end lost 4 bases, the J end lost 4 bases, and 26 bases lay between the germline ends. The CDR3 DNA reads as TGCAGTGCTACCTATTTGACTAGAAAGAGGGTCGGATACAATGAGCAGTTCTTC. This encodes CSATYLTRKRVGYNEQFF.

This clonotype was counted ten times or more. CDR3 amino acids: CASSYSAGINEKLFF. DNA of the CDR3: TGTGCCAGCAGTTACTCGGCAGGGATTAATGAAAAACTGTTTTTT. This chain joins TRBV6-5 and TRBJ1-4, with D possibly being TRBD1 (5 bases). This CDR3 has 15 amino acids. Between the trimmed V and J ends, which lost 0 bases and 4 bases, there was a span of 9 bases. Looked up from germline, CDR1 is MNHEY and CDR2 is SVGAGI.

As regards this clonotype: It may be a read error: a sequence one base away is much more abundant. The chain recombines TRBV6-2 or TRBV6-3 with TRBJ1-2, with D uncertain. Germline V gene lookup returns CDR1 MNHEY and CDR2 SVGEGT. The CDR3 is made up of 13 amino acids. V lost 2 bases and J 3 bases, leaving 7 bases between the germline ends. CDR3 in amino acids: CASSYREDYGYTF. CDR3 in DNA: TGTGCCAGCAGTTACAGGGAGGACTATGGCTACACCTTC.

The rearrangement joins TRBV29-1 to TRBJ1-1, with 11 bases that match TRBD1. The CDR3 extends over 14 amino acids. V shed 7 bases, J shed 5 bases, and the junction held 9 bases outside the gene matches. Germline assignment: CDR1 SQVTM and CDR2 ANQGSEA. The CDR3 here is CSGRLGTGGTEAFF. DNA for the CDR3: TGCAGCGGAAGGTTGGGGACAGGGGGTACTGAAGCTTTCTTT. Together with reference TRBV29-1 and TRBJ1-1, the CDR3 gives the full variable domain: SAVISQKPSRDICQRGTSLTIQCQVDSQVTMMFWYRQQPGQSLTLIATANQGSEATYESGFVIDKFPISRPNLTFSTLTVSNMSPEDSSIYLCSGRLGTGGTEAFFGQGTRLTVV.

This clonotype came up many times. The chain is built from TRBV6-2 or TRBV6-3 and TRBJ2-7; either TRBD1 or TRBD2 may fit D (5 bases each). The ends were cut back, 2 bases at V and 0 bases at J, with 14 bases in the middle. Germline V gene sequence: CDR1 MNHEY, CDR2 SVGEGT. The CDR3 is made up of 16 amino acids. As DNA, the CDR3 is TGTGCCAGCAGTTACGGGGACGCATACAGCTCCTACGAGCAGTACGTC. This gives the protein CASSYGDAYSSYEQYV.

This clonotype was recorded many times. The chain employs TRBV28 and TRBJ2-3; D perhaps matches TRBD1 (6 bases). Germline V gene lookup returns CDR1 MDHEN and CDR2 SYDVKM. CDR3 size: 16 residues. Deletions cut 4 bases from V and 2 bases from J, with 16 bases between. The CDR3 region has the DNA TGTGCCAGCAGTTCGACAGGACCACACAACACAGATACGCAGTATTTT. As protein: CASSSTGPHNTDTQYF.

This clonotype was recorded many times. CDR3 coding DNA: TGTGCCAGCAGTTCGAAAAGGACATTATTCTCCTACAATGAGCAGTTCTTC. This codes for CASSSKRTLFSYNEQFF. The chain couples TRBV28 to TRBJ2-1; TRBD1 is a possible D gene (5 bases). V was pared by 4 bases and J by 0 bases, with 16 bases between. CDR1 and CDR2 (germline): MDHEN, SYDVKM. CDR3 length equals 17 residues.